These T cell receptor beta chains were read from a single sample in a study of cytomegalovirus exposure and HLA in healthy donors. The table came from immunoSEQ multiplex PCR; TCRdb's copy has only in-frame clones and leaves some out. This table has about 200,000 clones, roughly 82% appearing once. Sequenced: PBMCs. The receptors derive from a woman aged 25-40 years in good health and CMV-seropositive. The conserved cysteine and the conserved F or W are not part of the CDR3 here. A D gene is named only where the DNA matches it firmly.

TRBV9	TRBJ2-7	TRBD2	ASSVESSGSLGEQY
TRBV28	TRBJ1-4	TRBD1	ASSLNSLGQANEKLF
TRBV11-2	TRBJ1-5	-	ASSLAHNQPQH
TRBV2	TRBJ2-3	-	ASSVSGTDTQY
TRBV30	TRBJ2-5	-	AWRPRGSETQY
TRBV28	TRBJ2-7	TRBD2	ASSFLAGAGEQY
TRBV5-1	TRBJ2-7	-	ASSGFSPYEQY
TRBV20-1	TRBJ2-4	TRBD2	SVSGGTSRS
TRBV2	TRBJ2-1	TRBD2	ASRGLAGDTSYNEQF
TRBV27	TRBJ2-3	TRBD1	ASSFRDREDTQY
TRBV9	TRBJ2-1	-	ASSVATDNEQF
TRBV5-1	TRBJ2-3	-	ASSLVGGRLDTQY
TRBV14	TRBJ1-1	-	ASSPFDFGGAF
TRBV7-9	TRBJ2-7	-	ASSSRTEAYEQY
TRBV6-1	TRBJ1-2	-	ASDGRTGLNYGYT
TRBV7-2	TRBJ2-3	-	ASSLNVLATDTQY
TRBV27	TRBJ2-2	TRBD1	ASSTHPTGGNTGELF
TRBV7-7	TRBJ2-7	-	ASSPLRDFSYEQY
TRBV7-6	TRBJ2-1	TRBD2	ASSLVGTSERYNEQF
TRBV4-1	TRBJ2-2	TRBD2	ASSQGEAGGPGTGELF
TRBV25-1	TRBJ2-1	TRBD2	ASSELLAGAREQF
TRBV5-4	TRBJ1-2	-	ASSLDSGVNYGYT
TRBV4-1	TRBJ2-3	-	ASSQERGTQY
TRBV27	TRBJ2-7	TRBD1	ASRGTVNSYEQY
TRBV5-6	TRBJ2-7	TRBD2	ASSRLGTISGYEQY
TRBV28	TRBJ2-7	-	ASSPRTPSYEQY
TRBV2	TRBJ2-7	-	ARTSKAGSRSYEQY
TRBV30	TRBJ2-5	-	AWSVRGRGRETQY
TRBV18	TRBJ2-7	-	ASSLSLYEQY
TRBV19	TRBJ2-7	-	ASSIRGTYEQY
TRBV19	TRBJ1-5	TRBD1	ASSMGPQGGYNQPQH
TRBV5-1	TRBJ2-7	TRBD1	ASGTGGGYEQY
TRBV6-5	TRBJ2-1	-	ASSYSGYTQNNEQF
TRBV10-3	TRBJ1-2	-	AISPFVRAEGGYT
TRBV28	TRBJ2-3	-	ASTSTDTQY
TRBV27	TRBJ2-7	TRBD1	ASSREEQGFNEQY
TRBV27	TRBJ2-1	-	ASSFEASVNEQF
TRBV9	TRBJ2-7	TRBD1	ASSVDRGPYEQY
TRBV19	TRBJ1-2	-	ASSPRSYGYT
TRBV30	TRBJ1-5	-	AWSSGGNQPQH
TRBV23-1	TRBJ2-7	TRBD1	ASSPPGQGSAYEQY
TRBV5-1	TRBJ2-7	TRBD2	ASSEAGLFPYEQY
TRBV6-5	TRBJ2-3	-	ASRTQTSGTQY